Listed here are 30 T cell receptor beta chains from one sample, sequenced in a study of graft-versus-host responses after intestinal transplantation. Using immunoSEQ multiplex PCR, the repertoire was profiled, and TCRdb retains in-frame clones only, with some absent. The sample has over 90,000 clones, 93% seen once. These receptors' targets are unknown. The material sequenced was unstimulated CD8+ T cells sorted from spleen or lymph node cells, taken before intestinal transplant. The receptors derive from a human donor who received an intestinal transplant.

The J gene is TRBJ2-7, the V gene TRBV6-1, with D possibly called TRBD1 or TRBD2 (6 bases each). The CDR3 is 15 amino acids. The V end lost 3 bases, the J end lost 5 bases, and 17 bases lay between the germline ends. Germline CDR1 is MNHNS and CDR2 is SASEGT. The CDR3 region has the DNA TGTGCCAGCAGTGATAGGACAGAGACGGGGGACGAGCAGTACTTC. It translates to CASSDRTETGDEQYF.

This clone showed up just once. The genes are TRBV6-6 and TRBJ2-7; D is possibly TRBD1 or TRBD2 (5 bases each). Germline CDR1 and CDR2: MNHNY and SVGAGI (reference sequence). This CDR3 has 16 amino acids. The V gene lost 2 bases and the J gene lost 3 bases, with 17 bases spanning the gap. CDR3 DNA: TGTGCCAGCAGTTACGTCGTCGGGGCCAGCCACTACGAGCAGTACTTC. This codes for CASSYVVGASHYEQYF.

V and J are TRBV6-5 and TRBJ1-2; the match to TRBD1 covers 9 bases. J gave up 6 bases and V 8 bases, and 7 bases lay outside the gene matches. The germline CDR1 and CDR2 sequences are MNHEY and SVGAGI. This CDR3 has 13 amino acids. The CDR3 spells CASGGTGMDGYTF. In DNA, the CDR3 is TGTGCCAGCGGCGGGACAGGGATGGATGGCTACACCTTC.

Comment on this clone: Other DNA sequences within the sample encode an identical CDR3. The chain is built from TRBV6-1 and TRBJ2-5; a possible D gene is TRBD2 (6 bases). Trimming shortened V by 5 bases and J by 5 bases, and 9 bases separated the two germline ends. The CDR3 loop spans 12 amino acids. CDR1 and CDR2 (germline): MNHNS, SASEGT. The CDR3 region has the DNA TGTGCCAGCAGTCGGGGGAGGGAGACCCAGTACTTC. This sequence encodes CASSRGRETQYF.

The J gene is TRBJ1-2, the V gene TRBV19, with 10 bases identical to TRBD1. Germline loops: CDR1 LNHDA, CDR2 SQIVND (reference sequence). CDR3 length: 15 residues. V lost 7 bases and J lost 4; bases outside the gene matches: 9. CDR3 sequence (DNA): TGTGCCAGTATTTCGACAGGGGGCTCTAGCTATGGCTACACCTTC. As protein: CASISTGGSSYGYTF. Using reference TRBV19 and TRBJ1-2 for the parts outside the CDR3, the full variable domain is DGGITQSPKYLFRKEGQNVTLSCEQNLNHDAMYWYRQDPGQGLRLIYYSQIVNDFQKGDIAEGYSVSREKKESFPLTVTSAQKNPTAFYLCASISTGGSSYGYTFGSGTRLTVV.

The V call is TRBV12-5, the J call TRBJ2-1; tentatively, D is TRBD1 or TRBD2 (5 bases each). The CDR3 is 14 residues long. Deletions cut 6 bases from V and 4 bases from J, with 13 bases between. Germline assignment: CDR1 LGHNT and CDR2 FRNRAP. CDR3 sequence: CASGSGTEYNEQFF. CDR3 in DNA: TGTGCTAGTGGCTCCGGGACGGAGTACAATGAGCAGTTCTTC.

This chain joins TRBV11-2 and TRBJ2-1; D possibly corresponds to TRBD2 (6 bases). Trimming removed 1 base from V and 4 bases from J, with 8 bases in between. The CDR3 runs 14 residues. CDR1 and CDR2 (germline): SGHAT, FQNNGV. The CDR3 is CASSLVGGYNEQFF. As DNA, the CDR3 is TGTGCCAGCAGCTTAGTGGGGGGTTACAATGAGCAGTTCTTC.

This chain connects TRBV11-2 to TRBJ1-6, with D possibly being TRBD1 (5 bases). The germline V gene has CDR1 SGHAT and CDR2 FQNNGV. The germline V and J ends were trimmed by 3 bases and 9 bases, with 15 bases remaining between them. The CDR3 runs to 15 residues. The CDR3 is CASSFPGTDSSPLHF. The CDR3 DNA follows: TGTGCCAGCAGCTTCCCCGGGACCGATTCTTCACCCCTCCACTTT.

The count of this clone is one. The chain is built from TRBV13 and TRBJ2-2, with D possibly TRBD2 on 6 matching bases. Looked up from germline, CDR1 is PRHDT and CDR2 is FYEKMQ (reference sequence). The CDR3 loop spans 14 amino acids. The V and J ends lost 6 bases and 8 bases respectively, with 16 bases between them. CDR3 region: CASRLLSGTGELFF. The CDR3 DNA reads as TGTGCCAGCAGGCTCCTTAGCGGTACAGGGGAGCTGTTTTTT.

The rearrangement links TRBV11-2 to TRBJ2-5, with D possibly being TRBD1 or TRBD2 (5 bases each). The V and J ends lost 4 bases and 5 bases respectively, with 20 bases between them. Looked up from germline, CDR1 is SGHAT and CDR2 is FQNNGV. The CDR3 is made up of 16 amino acids. The CDR3 loop is CASSSGALAVGETQYF. The CDR3, as DNA: TGTGCCAGCAGCTCCGGGGCGCTGGCAGTGGGGGAGACCCAGTACTTC.

The rearrangement joins TRBV14 to TRBJ2-3; D unclear. From germline, CDR1 is SGHDN and CDR2 FVKESK. The CDR3 is made up of 15 amino acids. V lost 0 bases and J lost 0, with 7 bases in between. The CDR3 sequence: CASSQDQLSTDTQYF. The CDR3 nucleotides are TGTGCCAGCAGCCAAGACCAGCTTAGCACAGATACGCAGTATTTT.

The chain links TRBV18 to TRBJ2-5; D is possibly TRBD1 (6 bases). Germline-derived CDR1 and CDR2 are KGHSH and LQKENI. The CDR3 sequence is 13 residues long. The V end was cut by 6 bases, the J end by 5 bases, with 13 bases between. The CDR3 sequence is CASSSSGVETQYF. CDR3 bases: TGTGCCAGCTCGTCCTCAGGGGTCGAGACCCAGTACTTC.

The V gene is TRBV6-1, the J gene TRBJ2-3, with a tentative D call TRBD2 (5 bases). Germline lookup yields CDR1 MNHNS and CDR2 SASEGT. The length of the CDR3 is 15 residues. The V end was cut by 2 bases, the J end by 5 bases, with 14 bases between. The CDR3 coding sequence is TGTGCCAGCAGTGAATCTCACTCCCGGGGAGATACGCAGTATTTT. Translation gives CASSESHSRGDTQYF.

The rearrangement uses TRBV4-1 and TRBJ2-2; D remains ambiguous. The CDR3 covers 16 residues. V was cut by 0 bases and J by 3 bases, with 11 bases left in between. The germline CDR1 and CDR2 sequences are MGHRA and YSYEKL. CDR3 nucleotides: TGCGCCAGCAGCCAAGAAGGCAGCGACCACACCGGGGAGCTGTTTTTT. This codes for CASSQEGSDHTGELFF.

The chain employs TRBV15 and TRBJ1-4; D might be TRBD1 (6 bases). Germline CDR1 and CDR2: LNHNV and YYDKDF (reference sequence). V dropped 2 bases and J dropped 4 bases, with 11 bases sitting between them. This CDR3 comprises 15 residues. The chain's CDR3 is CATSRPDRLNEKLFF. The CDR3 DNA is TGTGCCACCAGCAGACCCGACAGGCTTAATGAAAAACTGTTTTTT.

The CDR3: CASNRQGSNSPLHF. The CDR3 coding sequence is TGTGCCAGTAATCGACAGGGGTCCAATTCACCCCTCCACTTT. V gene TRBV19 combines with J gene TRBJ1-6, with TRBD1 matching over 8 bases. The CDR3 length is 14 residues. Germline V CDR1 and CDR2: LNHDA, SQIVND (reference sequence). With V trimmed by 7 bases and J by 7 bases, 6 bases remained unmatched.

The chain has TRBV10-3 and TRBJ2-1; D is unclear. The CDR3 sequence is 11 residues long. The ends were cut back, 4 bases at V and 3 bases at J, with 1 base in the middle. The germline gives CDR1 ENHRY, CDR2 SYGVKD. CDR3: CAISVYNEQFF. The CDR3 DNA reads as TGTGCCATCAGTGTCTACAATGAGCAGTTCTTC.

This clone was seen just once. The chain combines TRBV7-8 with TRBJ2-5, with 8 positions matching TRBD2. The germline CDR1 and CDR2 sequences are SGHVS and FQNEAQ. J lost 4 bases, V lost 3 bases, and 4 bases had no gene match. The CDR3 runs 14 residues. The CDR3 loop reads CASSFLGLVETQYF. Here the CDR3 DNA reads TGTGCCAGCAGCTTTCTGGGACTAGTAGAGACCCAGTACTTC.

The chain has TRBV11-2 and TRBJ1-1, with 7 bases fitting TRBD1. Germline-derived CDR1 and CDR2 are SGHAT and FQNNGV. CDR3 size: 15 residues. With 5 bases clipped from V and 1 base from J, the junction kept 7 bases outside the gene matches. The CDR3 spells CASSPFTGENTEAFF. The CDR3 coding sequence is TGTGCCAGCAGCCCGTTTACAGGGGAGAACACTGAAGCTTTCTTT.

This chain links TRBV15 with TRBJ2-1, with 7 positions matching TRBD2. The CDR3 sequence is 17 residues long. V dropped 5 bases and J dropped 0; count of bases not matched to a gene: 10. The germline CDR1 and CDR2 sequences are LNHNV and YYDKDF (reference sequence). The CDR3 nucleotides read TGTGCCACCAGCTTTCCGGCAGCGGGGTCCTCCTACAATGAGCAGTTCTTC. As protein: CATSFPAAGSSYNEQFF.

The gene calls are TRBV5-1 and TRBJ2-7; unclear D gene. CDR1 SGHRS and CDR2 YFSETQ come from the germline V gene. CDR3 length equals 15 residues. V gave up 1 base and J gave up 0 bases, with 11 bases separating them. The CDR3: CASSLFYEGSYEQYF. The CDR3 region has the DNA TGCGCCAGCAGCTTGTTCTATGAAGGCTCCTACGAGCAGTACTTC.

Only one count was recorded for this clone. The chain couples TRBV27 to TRBJ2-1; a weak D match, TRBD1 (7 bases). This CDR3 region has 15 residues. V was clipped by 3 bases and J by 4 bases, with 13 bases between them. CDR1 and CDR2 from the germline V gene are MNHEY and SMNVEV (reference sequence). In DNA, the CDR3 is TGTGCCAGCAGTTTCCAGGGGGGATATTACAATGAGCAGTTCTTC. This encodes CASSFQGGYYNEQFF.

The chain joins TRBV4-1 to TRBJ1-1, with D perhaps matching TRBD1 (5 bases). The CDR3 is 15 amino acids. Trimming removed 1 base at V and 1 base at J, with 10 bases between. Germline CDR1 reads MGHRA; CDR2 reads YSYEKL. CDR3: CASSQVGGANTEAFF. CDR3 nucleotide sequence: TGCGCCAGCAGCCAAGTGGGAGGGGCGAACACTGAAGCTTTCTTT.

For the CDR3, the DNA is TGCGCCAGCAGCCAAGATCTCGGGACAGGGGACCTGCCCCAGCATTTT. Translation: CASSQDLGTGDLPQHF. V is TRBV4-1 and J is TRBJ1-5; 10 nucleotides match TRBD1. The germline V gene encodes CDR1 MGHRA and CDR2 YSYEKL. The ends lost 0 bases at V and 9 bases at J; junction bases unmatched: 8. The CDR3 runs 16 residues.

The rearrangement uses TRBV2 and TRBJ1-1; unclear D gene. The ends were cut back, 6 bases at V and 0 bases at J, with 8 bases in the middle. Germline V gene sequence: CDR1 SNHLY, CDR2 FYNNEI. The CDR3 is 13 amino acids. CDR3 loop: CASSYRVNTEAFF. CDR3 bases: TGTGCCAGCAGCTATCGGGTGAACACTGAAGCTTTCTTT.

The chain couples TRBV25-1 to TRBJ2-3, with 12 bases that match TRBD2. The J segment lost 6 bases and the V segment lost 2 bases, leaving 6 bases of the junction unmatched. Germline V gene lookup returns CDR1 MGHDK and CDR2 SYGVNS. The CDR3 consists of 16 residues. The CDR3 bases are TGTGCCAGCAGTGAAACTAGCGGGGGGCCGGGGGATACGCAGTATTTT. It codes for CASSETSGGPGDTQYF.

This sequence joins TRBV14 and TRBJ2-1; a possible D gene is TRBD1 (5 bases). Germline values: CDR1 SGHDN, CDR2 FVKESK. V gave up 4 bases and J gave up 5 bases, with 12 bases separating them. The CDR3 totals 14 residues. The CDR3 bases are TGTGCCAGCAGCCCATGGACATTCCACAATGAGCAGTTCTTC. This encodes CASSPWTFHNEQFF.

The chain recombines TRBV27 with TRBJ2-5; D not resolved. Germline CDR1 MNHEY, CDR2 SMNVEV (reference sequence). This CDR3 is 13 amino acids long. The germline V and J ends were trimmed by 1 base and 5 bases, with 8 bases remaining between them. CDR3 residues: CASSLYFGETQYF. CDR3 nucleotides: TGTGCCAGCAGTTTATACTTTGGGGAGACCCAGTACTTC.

The chain has TRBV2 and TRBJ2-3; 9 bases agree with TRBD2. The CDR3 length is 16 residues. Germline-derived CDR1 and CDR2 are SNHLY and FYNNEI. J was trimmed by 5 bases and V by 4 bases; bases with no gene match: 10. The CDR3 loop is CASSASGASGEDTQYF. CDR3 nucleotide sequence: TGTGCCAGCAGTGCCTCTGGGGCTAGCGGGGAAGATACGCAGTATTTT.

CDR3 nucleotides: TGTGCCACCAGCAGAGGGACGAAAACCATAACCGGGGAGCTGTTTTTT. Protein: CATSRGTKTITGELFF. J is TRBJ2-2 and V is TRBV15; D is unclear. Germline values: CDR1 LNHNV, CDR2 YYDKDF (reference sequence). CDR3 size: 16 residues. Deletions cut 1 base from V and 5 bases from J, with 14 bases between.